A single sample gave rise to the 23 T cell receptor beta chains below, sequenced in a study of blood T cell repertoires in COVID-19. TCRdb's table, derived via immunoSEQ multiplex PCR, lists solely in-frame clones and lacks some. Counted here are 150,000 or so clones, about four fifths occurring once; the ten biggest clones make up roughly 3%. The sequencing input was peripheral blood. These receptors were obtained from a woman older than 75 with acute or convalescent COVID-19.

The V gene is TRBV18, the J gene TRBJ2-1; the D gene is possibly TRBD1 (6 bases). Per the germline V gene, CDR1 is KGHSH and CDR2 is LQKENI. This CDR3 comprises 14 residues. Deletions cut 1 base from V and 8 bases from J, with 12 bases between. The CDR3 DNA follows: TGTGCCAGCTCACCACGGACAGCCTCCGATGAGCAGTTCTTC. Protein product: CASSPRTASDEQFF.

This chain links TRBV5-1 with TRBJ2-5; 10 bases agree with TRBD2. Germline lookup yields CDR1 SGHRS and CDR2 YFSETQ. The junction had 4 bases not matched to a gene; V was cut back by 1 base and J by 4 bases. This CDR3 has 15 residues. In nucleotides, the CDR3 is TGCGCCAGCAGCTTGCAGCGGGGGGGCCCAGAGACCCAGTACTTC. This translates into CASSLQRGGPETQYF.

The chain recombines TRBV5-1 with TRBJ1-2; D is possibly TRBD1 (6 bases). Trimming shortened V by 4 bases and J by 3 bases, and 19 bases separated the two germline ends. This CDR3 has 16 amino acids. Germline CDR1 is SGHRS and CDR2 is YFSETQ. The chain's CDR3 is CASSHTPQGFHYGYTF. CDR3 bases: TGCGCCAGCAGCCATACCCCACAGGGTTTCCACTATGGCTACACCTTC.

The chain combines TRBV15 with TRBJ1-3, with D tentatively TRBD1 (6 bases). CDR1 and CDR2 from the germline V gene are LNHNV and YYDKDF (reference sequence). The CDR3 consists of 13 residues. Deletions cut 9 bases from V and 4 bases from J, with 13 bases between. The CDR3 DNA follows: TGTGCCACGGCTAGCCAGGGGGGAAACACCATATATTTT. Translated: CATASQGGNTIYF.

The chain recombines TRBV4-2 with TRBJ1-2; 8 bases fit TRBD1. CDR1 LGHNA and CDR2 YNFKEQ come from the germline V gene. This CDR3 has 15 amino acids. Unmatched junction bases numbered 5, after V lost 5 bases and J lost 0 bases. The CDR3 sequence is CASSAGQATNYGYTF. The CDR3 DNA reads TGTGCCAGCAGCGCGGGACAGGCGACTAACTATGGCTACACCTTC.

A single count supports this clone. V gene TRBV6-5 combines with J gene TRBJ2-5; 8 positions match TRBD1. This CDR3 has 14 residues. Unmatched junction bases numbered 4, after V lost 2 bases and J lost 5 bases. From germline, CDR1 is MNHEY and CDR2 SVGAGI. The DNA for the CDR3 is TGTGCCAGCAGTTACCGGACAGGGTTTGAGACCCAGTACTTC. Amino acid sequence: CASSYRTGFETQYF.

DNA for the CDR3: TGTGCCACCAGTGATGGAGGGGGGGGAGGAGATACGCAGTATTTT. This encodes CATSDGGGGGDTQYF. This sequence joins TRBV24-1 and TRBJ2-3; D perhaps matches TRBD2 (7 bases). This CDR3 has 15 residues. From germline, CDR1 is KGHDR and CDR2 SFDVKD. Trimming removed 3 bases at V and 5 bases at J, with 14 bases between.

This clone appeared a few times. The chain recombines TRBV27 with TRBJ1-6; tentative D call: TRBD1 (6 bases). V was shortened by 3 bases and J by 4 bases, with 13 bases between the two germline ends. The CDR3 totals 16 residues. Per germline, CDR1 MNHEY and CDR2 SMNVEV (reference sequence). The CDR3 DNA is TGTGCCAGCAGTTTCCAGGGGTCCCGTTATAATTCACCCCTCCACTTT. Translation gives CASSFQGSRYNSPLHF.

This clone was observed a few times. This rearrangement joins TRBV2 to TRBJ2-5, with a weak D call TRBD1 (6 bases). Germline-derived CDR1 and CDR2 are SNHLY and FYNNEI. The CDR3 has 14 amino acids. V was cut by 8 bases and J by 4 bases, with 17 bases left in between. The CDR3 region has the DNA TGTGCCAGCGAAGGGACACGGTGGTTAGAGACCCAGTACTTC. This sequence encodes CASEGTRWLETQYF.

A remark on this clone: Additional DNA sequences in this sample encode the identical CDR3. The CDR3 nucleotides read TGTGCCAGCAGTTTCGACAGTCCGCCCCAGCATTTT. Translated, it gives CASSFDSPPQHF. The chain joins TRBV12-3 or TRBV12-4 to TRBJ1-5, with TRBD1 as a possible D gene (5 bases). The CDR3 loop spans 12 amino acids. V was pared by 3 bases and J by 9 bases, with 9 bases between.

The chain couples TRBV3-1 (or the pseudogene TRBV3-2) to TRBJ1-2, with D possibly TRBD1 on 6 matching bases. The CDR3 has 15 amino acids. Looked up from germline, CDR1 is LGHDT and CDR2 is YNNKEL (reference sequence). V lost 4 bases and J 3 bases, leaving 15 bases between the germline ends. The CDR3 DNA reads as TGTGCCAGCAGCCCCCGGACAGCTAGGTACTATGGCTACACCTTC. Protein sequence: CASSPRTARYYGYTF.

The gene calls are TRBV6-5 and TRBJ1-2; 10 bases match TRBD1. The CDR3 has 15 residues. The trim removed 6 bases at V and 3 bases at J, leaving 7 bases unmatched. The V gene's germline CDR1 is MNHEY and CDR2 SVGAGI. CDR3 nucleotide sequence: TGTGCCAGCAGCATCGGACAGGGGGTCTACTATGGCTACACCTTC. This translates into CASSIGQGVYYGYTF.

The chain combines TRBV18 with TRBJ2-2; D possibly corresponds to TRBD1 (6 bases). Germline assignment: CDR1 KGHSH and CDR2 LQKENI. CDR3 length: 16 amino acids. Trimming stripped 0 bases from V and 2 bases from J, with 10 bases between. The CDR3 region is CASSPPQQGNTGELFF. DNA of the CDR3: TGTGCCAGCTCACCACCGCAACAGGGCAACACCGGGGAGCTGTTTTTT.

The rearrangement links TRBV3-1 (or the pseudogene TRBV3-2) to TRBJ1-6; weak D call: TRBD1 (6 bases). Trimming took 1 base from V and 9 from J, leaving 10 bases between them. The CDR3 has 14 residues. In germline, CDR1 is LGHDT, CDR2 YNNKEL (reference sequence). The CDR3: CASSQGHRVSPLHF. DNA of the CDR3: TGTGCCAGCAGCCAAGGGCACAGGGTTTCACCCCTCCACTTT.

The V call is TRBV7-8, the J call TRBJ1-1; D call uncertain. Trimming shortened V by 1 base and J by 3 bases, and 12 bases separated the two germline ends. The CDR3 sequence is 15 residues long. Germline V CDR1 and CDR2: SGHVS, FQNEAQ. CDR3 DNA sequence: TGTGCCAGCAGCTTAGTTCCCGAGGGTGACACTGAAGCTTTCTTT. Translation: CASSLVPEGDTEAFF.

This clone was recorded only once. J is TRBJ2-7 and V is TRBV2; possibly TRBD1 for D (6 bases). The CDR3 extends over 14 amino acids. From germline, CDR1 is SNHLY and CDR2 FYNNEI. With 6 bases removed from V and 1 base from J, the gap between germline ends came to 13 bases. CDR3 amino acids: CASSSGTNSYEQYF. Written as DNA, the CDR3 is TGTGCCAGCAGCTCCGGGACAAATTCCTACGAGCAGTACTTC.

The rearrangement uses TRBV5-1 and TRBJ1-1; perhaps TRBD1 as D (5 bases). The CDR3 has 14 amino acids. CDR1 is SGHRS, CDR2 YFSETQ, per germline. Between the trimmed V and J ends, which lost 4 bases and 0 bases, there was a span of 10 bases. CDR3 sequence (DNA): TGCGCCAGCAGCCGGGGGGAGATGAACACTGAAGCTTTCTTT. Its protein is CASSRGEMNTEAFF.

The CDR3 sequence: CASGSSGGYQETQYF. The CDR3 nucleotides read TGTGCCAGCGGCAGTAGCGGGGGGTACCAAGAGACCCAGTACTTC. The gene calls are TRBV7-8 and TRBJ2-5, with 10 bases fitting TRBD2. This CDR3 has 15 amino acids. V was pared by 8 bases and J by 0 bases, with 6 bases of the junction left unmatched. In germline, CDR1 is SGHVS, CDR2 FQNEAQ.

The rearrangement joins TRBV7-9 to TRBJ1-6; D not resolved. This CDR3 region has 15 residues. Germline loops: CDR1 SEHNR, CDR2 FQNEAQ (reference sequence). The ends were cut back, 1 base at V and 7 bases at J, with 11 bases in the middle. The CDR3 sequence is CASSLEYAGNSPLHF. The CDR3 DNA follows: TGTGCCAGCAGCTTAGAATACGCAGGAAATTCACCCCTCCACTTT.

This clone was recorded only once. Other nucleotide sequences from this sample produce the same CDR3. J is TRBJ1-3 and V is TRBV27; the D is unclear. This CDR3 has 15 amino acids. Deletions cut 5 bases from V and 0 bases from J, with 11 bases between. CDR1 is MNHEY, CDR2 SMNVEV, per germline (reference sequence). DNA of the CDR3: TGTGCCAGCAGTCGCGGAGGCAGCTCTGGAAACACCATATATTTT. It yields the protein CASSRGGSSGNTIYF.

The chain couples TRBV7-2 to TRBJ1-5; 8 nucleotides align to TRBD1. CDR1 SGHTA and CDR2 FQGNSA come from the germline V gene. The CDR3 runs to 13 residues. Trimming removed 5 bases from V and 4 bases from J; junction bases left unmatched: 1. In nucleotides, the CDR3 is TGTGCCAGCAGCCGGGACAGGAATCAGCCCCAGCATTTT. It translates to CASSRDRNQPQHF.

J is TRBJ1-2 and V is TRBV4-3, with a possible D match to TRBD1 (5 bases). This CDR3 spans 16 amino acids. V lost 1 base and J 4 bases, leaving 16 bases between the germline ends. Germline V gene data show CDR1 as LGHNA and CDR2 as YSLEER. CDR3 in amino acids: CASSQGPRELPYGYTF. DNA of the CDR3: TGCGCCAGCAGCCAAGGTCCCAGGGAACTACCCTATGGCTACACCTTC.

The gene calls are TRBV7-2 and TRBJ1-5; unclear D gene. Germline V gene data show CDR1 as SGHTA and CDR2 as FQGNSA. The CDR3 extends over 15 amino acids. Trimming cost V 1 base and J 2 bases, with 9 bases left between them. CDR3 nucleotide sequence: TGTGCCAGCAGCTTAGGAGGGCACCGCAATCAGCCCCAGCATTTT. Protein product: CASSLGGHRNQPQHF.